The 13 T cell receptor beta chains below come from one sample, sequenced in a study of response to subunit inactivated influenza vaccine. TCRdb processed the RT-PCR reads anew with MiXCR; each CDR3 protein has one entry. The top ten clones hold 10% of a sample with under 950,000 distinct CDR3 sequences, approximately 21% of them seen once. Sequencing used PBMCs from blood, obtained 5 to 6 days after vaccination. These TCRs come from a middle-aged man who received an inactivated influenza vaccine.

The chain joins TRBV19 to TRBJ2-7, with 8 nucleotides matching TRBD1. The CDR3 is 15 amino acids. Germline V gives CDR1 LNHDA, CDR2 SQIVND (reference sequence). Germline trimming cut 2 bases from V and 7 bases from J; bases unmatched to any gene: 10. CDR3: CASSIIPGQDFEQYF. DNA of the CDR3: TGTGCCAGTAGTATAATCCCGGGACAGGACTTTGAGCAGTACTTC.

This clonotype was seen more than once but under ten times. The chain uses TRBV5-1 and TRBJ2-7; 10 bases align to TRBD2. This CDR3 has 15 amino acids. After removal of 4 bases from V and 3 bases from J, the junction contained 7 bases not matched to a gene. Germline CDR1 and CDR2: SGHRS and YFSETQ. CDR3 in DNA: TGCGCCAGCAGCGCTACTACTAGCGGGAACTACGAGCAGTACTTC. Translated: CASSATTSGNYEQYF.

This clonotype was seen only a few times. CDR3 sequence: CASSARFGLAGDSDTQYF. DNA for the CDR3: TGTGCCAGCAGCGCGAGATTTGGACTAGCGGGAGACTCAGATACGCAGTATTTT. The chain has TRBV9 and TRBJ2-3, with 13 bases matching TRBD2. Per the germline V gene, CDR1 is SGDLS and CDR2 is YYNGEE. Trimming cost V 3 bases and J 4 bases; bases outside gene matches: 11. The CDR3 totals 18 residues.

This clonotype occurred a few times. The chain employs TRBV20-1 and TRBJ1-6; possibly TRBD1 for D (5 bases). V gave up 5 bases and J gave up 3 bases, with 14 bases separating them. Looked up from germline, CDR1 is DFQATT and CDR2 is SNEGSKA (reference sequence). CDR3 length: 15 residues. The CDR3 protein is CSAPDQGIYNSPLHF. The CDR3 region has the DNA TGCAGTGCTCCCGATCAGGGAATCTATAATTCACCCCTCCACTTT.

This clonotype came up many times. This sequence joins TRBV6-5 and TRBJ1-2; 10 nucleotides match TRBD1. CDR3 length equals 15 residues. The ends lost 4 bases at V and 6 bases at J; junction bases unmatched: 8. From germline, CDR1 is MNHEY and CDR2 SVGAGI. CDR3 DNA: TGTGCCAGCAGTTGGAGACAGGGGGCTTTCCATGGCTACACCTTC. Protein product: CASSWRQGAFHGYTF.

This clonotype occurred many times. V gene TRBV5-6 combines with J gene TRBJ2-3; no firm D call. Per the germline V gene, CDR1 is SGHDT and CDR2 is YYEEEE. This CDR3 contains 11 residues. With 4 bases removed from V and 2 bases from J, the gap between germline ends came to 2 bases. The CDR3 region has the DNA TGTGCCAGCAGCCTCACAGATACGCAGTATTTT. It yields the protein CASSLTDTQYF.

At least ten counts were recorded for this clonotype. The rearrangement links TRBV20-1 to TRBJ1-5, with D tentatively TRBD1 (5 bases). The length of the CDR3 is 15 residues. Germline V gene data show CDR1 as DFQATT and CDR2 as SNEGSKA (reference sequence). Trimming pared 5 bases from V and 3 bases from J, leaving 17 bases between. CDR3 nucleotide sequence: TGCAGTGCTCCCCAAGTGGAACAGGACAATCAGCCCCAGCATTTT. This translates into CSAPQVEQDNQPQHF.

This chain uses TRBV4-3 with TRBJ2-7, with 12 nucleotides matching TRBD2. The CDR3 length is 15 residues. The germline V gene has CDR1 LGHNA and CDR2 YSLEER. The V and J ends lost 2 bases and 5 bases, in that order; junction bases with no gene match: 4. CDR3 amino acids: CASSQMTSGSDEQYF. The CDR3 nucleotides are TGCGCCAGCAGCCAAATGACTAGCGGGAGTGACGAGCAGTACTTC.

This clonotype was picked up a small number of times. The V call is TRBV2, the J call TRBJ2-7; 11 bases align to TRBD1. The CDR3 is 15 residues long. Germline lookup yields CDR1 SNHLY and CDR2 FYNNEI. V was clipped by 4 bases and J by 4 bases; unmatched bases: 6. Here the CDR3 DNA reads TGTGCCAGCAGTGGATTGGACAGGGGGCGTTACGAGCAGTACTTC. This translates into CASSGLDRGRYEQYF.

The chain joins TRBV19 to TRBJ1-6, with TRBD1 matching over 10 bases. CDR1 and CDR2 (germline): LNHDA, SQIVND (reference sequence). The junction had 5 bases not matched to a gene; V was cut back by 4 bases and J by 2 bases. This CDR3 region has 17 residues. The CDR3 DNA reads TGTGCCAGTAGTAACCGGGACAGGGGCGCCTATAATTCACCCCTCCACTTT. This gives the protein CASSNRDRGAYNSPLHF.

CDR3 sequence (DNA): TGTGCCAGCAGTTACTCGATGGAGAATTCACCCCTCCACTTT. Encoded protein: CASSYSMENSPLHF. The genes are TRBV6-2 or TRBV6-3 and TRBJ1-6, with D uncertain. The CDR3 runs to 14 residues. Trimming left V 0 bases short and J 7 bases short, with 7 bases between. Germline CDR1 reads MNHEY; CDR2 reads SVGEGT.

The V and J genes are TRBV9 and TRBJ2-1; the match to TRBD2 covers 15 bases. This CDR3 has 16 residues. Trimming removed 3 bases from V and 9 bases from J; junction bases left unmatched: 7. Germline V gene data show CDR1 as SGDLS and CDR2 as YYNGEE. The CDR3 DNA follows: TGTGCCAGCAGCGCTCCGGGACTAGCGGGAGGAAGTGAGCAGTTCTTC. This translates into CASSAPGLAGGSEQFF.

The chain couples TRBV9 to TRBJ1-5, with D maybe TRBD1 (6 bases). The CDR3 has 15 amino acids. Germline lookup yields CDR1 SGDLS and CDR2 YYNGEE. Deletions cut 0 bases from V and 5 bases from J, with 12 bases between. CDR3 in DNA: TGTGCCAGCAGCGTAGAGGGACACAAAGATCAGCCCCAGCATTTT. As protein: CASSVEGHKDQPQHF.